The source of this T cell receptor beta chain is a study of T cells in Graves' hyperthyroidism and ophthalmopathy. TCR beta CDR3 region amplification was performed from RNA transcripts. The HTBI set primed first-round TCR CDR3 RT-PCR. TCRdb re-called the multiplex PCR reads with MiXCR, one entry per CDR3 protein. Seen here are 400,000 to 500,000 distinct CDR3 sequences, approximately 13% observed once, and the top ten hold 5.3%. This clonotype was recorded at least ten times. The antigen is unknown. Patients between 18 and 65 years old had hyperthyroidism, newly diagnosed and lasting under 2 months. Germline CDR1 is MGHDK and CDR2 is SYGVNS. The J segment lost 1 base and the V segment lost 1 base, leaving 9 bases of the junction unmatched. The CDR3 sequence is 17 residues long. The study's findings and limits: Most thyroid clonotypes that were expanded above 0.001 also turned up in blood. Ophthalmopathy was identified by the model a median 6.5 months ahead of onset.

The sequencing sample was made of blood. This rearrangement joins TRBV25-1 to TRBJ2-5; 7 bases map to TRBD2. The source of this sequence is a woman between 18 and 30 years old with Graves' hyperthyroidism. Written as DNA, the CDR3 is TGTGCCAGCAGTGAATCTAAGGCCGGGGGGACCCAAGAGACCCAGTACTTC. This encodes CASSESKAGGTQETQYF.